This T cell receptor beta chain appears in the sequencing data of a study of blood T cell repertoires in COVID-19. As for the study in general: PBMCs, B-cell-depleted T cells, or T cells provided the cDNA or gDNA that made up the material.

The CDR3 length is 14 residues. Germline loops: CDR1 MNHEY, CDR2 SMNVEV (reference sequence). The V end lost 4 bases, the J end lost 6 bases, and 12 bases lay between the germline ends. Generated by immunoSEQ multiplex PCR, the TCRdb table keeps only in-frame clones and is missing some. The table lists approximately 73,000 clones, approximately 86% of them singletons. The V gene is TRBV27, the J gene TRBJ2-2; a possible D gene is TRBD2 (5 bases). The sequenced sample was peripheral blood. The TCR was taken from a woman aged 55-70 years with acute or convalescent COVID-19. CDR3 nucleotide sequence: TGTGCCAGCAGTTCGTCTCTAGCATCCGGGGAGCTGTTTTTT. Its translation is CASSSSLASGELFF.